These 21 T cell receptor beta chains came from one sample sequenced in a study of spatial heterogeneity in lung cancer. General observations from the study: Within tumors, counts of expanded alpha and beta TCRs tracked tumor mutation counts.

No cognate antigen is known for these TCRs. Time point here: sample taken at primary tumor resection. TCRdb reanalysed the 5' RACE reads using MiXCR and keeps one entry per CDR3 protein. In the table there are a few thousand distinct CDR3 sequences, 27% of which are singletons. The source was lung tumor tissue, collected at surgery. The receptors were gathered from a male donor with early-stage non-small cell lung cancer.

V usage is TRBV7-2 and J usage is TRBJ2-7, with 7 bases lining up with TRBD1. This CDR3 has 15 amino acids. Unmatched junction bases numbered 6, after V lost 1 base and J lost 3 bases. Germline loops: CDR1 SGHTA, CDR2 FQGNSA. The CDR3 region is CASSLGPGQFYEQYF. Here the CDR3 DNA reads TGTGCCAGCAGCTTAGGCCCGGGACAGTTCTACGAGCAGTACTTC.

Judged by abundance, this clonotype is medium-sized. V gene TRBV28 combines with J gene TRBJ2-7, with 9 bases identical to TRBD2. The CDR3 totals 15 residues. V lost 4 bases to trimming and J lost 4 bases; unmatched junction nucleotides: 8. CDR1 and CDR2 (germline): MDHEN, SYDVKM. CDR3 region: CASSSIIAGAYEQYF. CDR3 coding DNA: TGTGCCAGCAGTTCGATAATAGCGGGAGCATACGAGCAGTACTTC.

This clonotype counts as medium-sized. V and J are TRBV6-1 and TRBJ2-1; the match to TRBD2 covers 8 bases. Germline CDR1 and CDR2: MNHNS and SASEGT. This CDR3 is built from 16 residues. Unmatched junction bases numbered 12, after V lost 5 bases and J lost 6 bases. The CDR3 nucleotides are TGTGCCAGCAGTCCCATAACCGGTAGCGGGATCAATGAGCAGTTCTTC. This codes for CASSPITGSGINEQFF.

This clonotype is categorized as medium-sized. The V gene is TRBV20-1, the J gene TRBJ1-5; D is possibly TRBD1 (6 bases). The CDR3 totals 13 residues. Trimming left V 8 bases short and J 0 bases short, with 11 bases between. CDR1 is DFQATT, CDR2 SNEGSKA, per germline (reference sequence). DNA of the CDR3: TGCAGTCTGCGGGACATTAGCAATCAGCCCCAGCATTTT. Translated, it gives CSLRDISNQPQHF.

This chain joins TRBV11-2 and TRBJ2-3, with D unresolved. Trimming removed 2 bases at V and 0 bases at J, with 6 bases between. Germline V gives CDR1 SGHAT, CDR2 FQNNGV. The CDR3 sequence is 14 residues long. The CDR3, as DNA: TGTGCCAGCAGCTTAAGTACGAGCACAGATACGCAGTATTTT. Translation gives CASSLSTSTDTQYF. The full variable domain, completed using reference TRBV11-2 and TRBJ2-3, is EAGVAQSPRYKIIEKRQSVAFWCNPISGHATLYWYQQILGQGPKLLIQFQNNGVVDDSQLPKDRFSAERLKGVDSTLKIQPAKLEDSAVYLCASSLSTSTDTQYFGPGTRLTVL.

By share of the sample, this clonotype is medium-sized (0.01 to 0.1%). This rearrangement joins TRBV10-3 to TRBJ2-5; no firm D call. The germline gives CDR1 ENHRY, CDR2 SYGVKD. The germline V and J ends were trimmed by 3 bases and 2 bases, with 13 bases remaining between them. This CDR3 spans 15 amino acids. This chain's CDR3 is CAISEFKASQETQYF. CDR3 sequence (DNA): TGTGCCATCAGTGAATTTAAAGCGTCTCAAGAGACCCAGTACTTC.

V usage is TRBV7-9 and J usage is TRBJ2-7, with 7 bases that match TRBD1. The V gene's germline CDR1 is SEHNR and CDR2 FQNEAQ (reference sequence). The CDR3 sequence is 12 residues long. V lost 4 bases to trimming and J lost 3 bases; unmatched junction nucleotides: 0. The CDR3 protein is CASSWDSYEQYF. In DNA form, the CDR3 reads TGTGCCAGCAGCTGGGACAGCTACGAGCAGTACTTC.

Many counts were recorded for this clonotype. This rearrangement joins TRBV5-5 to TRBJ1-5, with D uncertain. Trimming took off 4 bases at V and 3 bases at J, with 14 bases between the two ends. Germline V gene sequence: CDR1 SGHKS, CDR2 YYEKEE (reference sequence). The CDR3 sequence is 15 residues long. In DNA form, the CDR3 reads TGTGCCAGCAGCCAGGACGGACTAGACAATCAGCCCCAGCATTTT. Protein sequence: CASSQDGLDNQPQHF. Variable domain in full (rest from reference TRBV5-5 and TRBJ1-5): DAGVTQSPTHLIKTRGQQVTLRCSPISGHKSVSWYQQVLGQGPQFIFQYYEKEERGRGNFPDRFSARQFPNYSSELNVNALLLGDSALYLCASSQDGLDNQPQHFGDGTRLSIL.

The chain is built from TRBV7-2 and TRBJ2-3; 7 nucleotides match TRBD2. J gave up 6 bases and V 2 bases, and 11 bases lay outside the gene matches. Germline assignment: CDR1 SGHTA and CDR2 FQGNSA. This CDR3 contains 16 residues. The CDR3 DNA reads TGTGCCAGCAGCTTAAGTCCGGGGGAGGGCCAGGATACGCAGTATTTT. Translated, it gives CASSLSPGEGQDTQYF.

By share, this clonotype counts as medium-sized. The CDR3 reads CSAEITGGYGYTF. The CDR3 nucleotides read TGCAGTGCTGAAATAACAGGGGGCTATGGCTACACCTTC. This chain connects TRBV20-1 to TRBJ1-2, with TRBD1 matching over 8 bases. Unmatched junction bases numbered 6, after V lost 5 bases and J lost 4 bases. CDR1 is DFQATT, CDR2 SNEGSKA, per germline (reference sequence). The CDR3 runs 13 residues.

The chain links TRBV20-1 to TRBJ2-5; no clear D. CDR1 and CDR2 (germline): DFQATT, SNEGSKA (reference sequence). The CDR3 runs 14 residues. V was shortened by 3 bases and J by 3 bases, with 14 bases between the two germline ends. The CDR3 is CSASGQANKETQYF. DNA for the CDR3: TGCAGTGCTAGTGGGCAGGCGAACAAAGAGACCCAGTACTTC.

This clonotype was picked up one time. The genes are TRBV12-3 or TRBV12-4 and TRBJ2-1, with TRBD2 matching 9 bases. The V gene end was trimmed by 6 bases and the J gene end by 3 bases; junction bases not matched to a gene: 9. There are 16 residues in the CDR3. CDR3 DNA: TGTGCCAGCAGGCTATATAGCGGGGGTTTCTACAATGAGCAGTTCTTC. Encoded protein: CASRLYSGGFYNEQFF.

The chain joins TRBV6-5 to TRBJ2-7, with TRBD2 identical over 9 bases. The CDR3 contains 14 residues. Germline V gene sequence: CDR1 MNHEY, CDR2 SVGAGI. J was trimmed by 4 bases and V by 6 bases; bases with no gene match: 7. The CDR3 DNA sequence: TGTGCCAGCAGACTCCTAGCGGGGATTTACGAGCAGTACTTC. Protein: CASRLLAGIYEQYF.

This clonotype is medium-sized (0.01 to 0.1%). The chain joins TRBV7-3 to TRBJ2-3; 10 bases fit TRBD1. Germline V gene sequence: CDR1 SGHTA, CDR2 FQGTGA. V shed 5 bases and J 5 bases; nucleotides not matched to a gene: 7. This CDR3 has 15 residues. The CDR3 protein is CASSPWDRGRDTQYF. The CDR3 region has the DNA TGTGCCAGCAGCCCCTGGGACAGGGGAAGAGATACGCAGTATTTT.

This clonotype is labeled medium-sized (0.01 to 0.1%). The chain is built from TRBV12-5 and TRBJ2-7; 12 bases are shared with TRBD2. Germline CDR1 reads LGHNT; CDR2 reads FRNRAP. This CDR3 spans 16 amino acids. Germline trimming cut 4 bases from V and 5 bases from J; bases unmatched to any gene: 9. The CDR3 region has the DNA TGTGCTAGTGGTTCCGTTCTAGCGGGAGGGCCGGACGAGCAGTACTTC. Protein sequence: CASGSVLAGGPDEQYF.

The chain has TRBV7-9 and TRBJ2-5; 13 positions agree with TRBD2. Germline V lookup: CDR1 SEHNR, CDR2 FQNEAQ (reference sequence). The CDR3 sequence is 15 residues long. J lost 5 bases, V lost 5 bases, and 5 bases had no gene match. Here the CDR3 DNA reads TGTGCCAGCAGCCCTCCGACTAGCGGGAGGGAGACCCAGTACTTC. Its translation: CASSPPTSGRETQYF.

This clonotype counts as medium-sized. This rearrangement joins TRBV12-3 or TRBV12-4 to TRBJ1-5; D is possibly TRBD1 (5 bases). The CDR3 has 12 amino acids. V gave up 5 bases and J gave up 9 bases, with 11 bases separating them. The CDR3 reads CASSIQQGPQHF. The CDR3 nucleotides are TGTGCCAGCAGTATACAGCAGGGGCCCCAGCATTTT.

The genes are TRBV6-5 and TRBJ2-7, with D unclear. This CDR3 spans 12 amino acids. Germline V gene sequence: CDR1 MNHEY, CDR2 SVGAGI. The V gene lost 5 bases and the J gene lost 12 bases, with 17 bases spanning the gap. The CDR3 sequence is CASSLRLPSLYF. Here the CDR3 DNA reads TGTGCCAGCAGTCTAAGGCTCCCGAGTTTGTACTTC.

In its sample, this clonotype was seen many times. In nucleotides, the CDR3 is TGTGCCAGCTCACCACGTAGGGGGGAAAATCAGCCCCAGCATTTT. Amino acid sequence: CASSPRRGENQPQHF. The chain links TRBV18 to TRBJ1-5; TRBD1 is a possible D gene (6 bases). CDR1 is KGHSH and CDR2 is LQKENI in the germline V gene. V shed 1 base and J shed 4 bases, with 11 bases lying between them. The CDR3 sequence is 15 residues long.

In its sample, this clonotype was seen many times. The chain carries TRBV7-2 and TRBJ2-3; no definite D call. V lost 6 bases and J 3 bases, leaving 13 bases between the germline ends. The germline V gene has CDR1 SGHTA and CDR2 FQGNSA. The length of the CDR3 is 14 residues. The CDR3 bases are TGTGCCAGCAGGTCTCTCTGGGAAACAGATACGCAGTATTTT. Translating gives CASRSLWETDTQYF.

The chain recombines TRBV12-3 or TRBV12-4 with TRBJ2-2, with D unresolved. The CDR3 consists of 13 residues. With 6 bases removed from V and 5 bases from J, the gap between germline ends came to 10 bases. The CDR3 DNA is TGTGCCAGCAGCCCGACCGGGACCGGGGAGCTGTTTTTT. It codes for CASSPTGTGELFF.